The clone carrying this T cell receptor (beta chain) has a handful of counts. The antigen is unknown. The CDR3 totals 11 residues. The V end lost 5 bases, the J end lost 8 bases, and 8 bases lay between the germline ends. Germline-derived CDR1 and CDR2 are SGHRS and YFSETQ. As TCR cDNA was made by 5'RACE template switching, a universal primer site and UMIs were added. TCRdb reprocessed the 5' RACE reads with MiXCR, giving one entry per CDR3 protein. The repertoire includes hundreds of thousands of distinct CDR3 sequences, roughly 12% of them detected once, and under 15% sits in the top ten. These data belong to a study of T cells after yellow fever vaccination. As for the study in general: The SMART-Seq v4 Ultra Low Input method served to prepare the low-cell-number fractions.

Study observations and caveats: Abundant bulk-derived clonotypes could contaminate FACS-sorted repertoires.

This TCR derives from a man aged 25-45 years who received the YFV17D yellow fever vaccine. The rearrangement links TRBV5-1 to TRBJ2-1; D gene unclear. Sequencing used PBMCs, obtained on the day of the yellow fever booster vaccination. CDR3 residues: CASRSGHEQFF. CDR3 nucleotides: TGCGCCAGCAGATCCGGGCATGAGCAGTTCTTC.